Following are 25 T cell receptor beta chains from one sample sequenced in a study of blood T cell repertoires in COVID-19. Method: immunoSEQ multiplex PCR; TCRdb's copy keeps in-frame clones and lacks some. The table records under 200,000 clones, roughly four fifths of them present only once. The sequenced material came from peripheral blood. Receptors originate from a woman aged 40 to 50 with acute or convalescent COVID-19.

The V call is TRBV5-4, the J call TRBJ2-1; 8 bases agree with TRBD2. CDR3 length: 16 amino acids. CDR1 and CDR2 (germline): SGHNT, YYREEE (reference sequence). V shed 5 bases, J shed 3 bases, and the junction held 10 bases outside the gene matches. CDR3 amino acids: CASRDLKRENYNEQFF. As DNA, the CDR3 is TGTGCCAGCAGGGATTTGAAGCGGGAGAACTACAATGAGCAGTTCTTC.

The chain joins TRBV7-9 to TRBJ2-7; D call uncertain. The germline CDR1 and CDR2 sequences are SEHNR and FQNEAQ (reference sequence). CDR3 size: 12 residues. The ends were cut back, 5 bases at V and 0 bases at J, with 5 bases in the middle. CDR3 sequence (DNA): TGTGCCAGCAGCCAATCCTCCTACGAGCAGTACTTC. Its translation is CASSQSSYEQYF.

CDR3 DNA: TGCGCCAGCAGTGTGGGCCATGAGCAGTTCTTC. It yields the protein CASSVGHEQFF. The gene calls are TRBV10-1 and TRBJ2-1, with unresolved D. V was trimmed by 4 bases and J by 8 bases, leaving 6 bases between them. In germline, CDR1 is WNHNN, CDR2 SYGVQD (reference sequence). The CDR3 contains 11 residues.

The sample holds one count of this clone. This chain links TRBV9 with TRBJ1-6; D gene ambiguous. V was pared by 2 bases and J by 9 bases, with 9 bases between. The CDR3 sequence is 13 residues long. Germline CDR1 and CDR2: SGDLS and YYNGEE. The CDR3 DNA follows: TGTGCCAGCAGCGTGGGCGAACTTTCACCCCTCCACTTT. Its protein product is CASSVGELSPLHF.

CDR3 DNA: TGTGCCAGCAGGACCGGGACACGGCCCTTTGAAGCTTTCTTT. It translates to CASRTGTRPFEAFF. The chain employs TRBV6-5 and TRBJ1-1; possibly TRBD1 for D (6 bases). V was clipped by 6 bases and J by 7 bases, with 18 bases between them. This CDR3 has 14 residues. CDR1 MNHEY and CDR2 SVGAGI come from the germline V gene.

The rearrangement joins TRBV27 to TRBJ1-5; tentatively, D is TRBD1 (5 bases). CDR3 length equals 13 residues. Germline V lookup: CDR1 MNHEY, CDR2 SMNVEV (reference sequence). V was trimmed by 3 bases and J by 3 bases, leaving 6 bases between them. The CDR3 loop is CASSLGLNQPQHF. CDR3 sequence (DNA): TGTGCCAGCAGTTTGGGACTCAATCAGCCCCAGCATTTT.

A note on this clone: The junction and the germline gene differ at one end; a read error may be behind it. The V and J genes are TRBV28 and TRBJ2-7; TRBD2 matches at 13 bases. Germline values: CDR1 MDHEN, CDR2 SYDVKM. CDR3 size: 12 residues. The CDR3 nucleotides read TGTGCCAGCAGTTCGACTAGCGGGGGGCGCGGCTTC. The encoded protein is CASSSTSGGRGF.

The chain carries TRBV7-9 and TRBJ1-1; perhaps TRBD1 as D (5 bases). The CDR3 extends over 15 amino acids. Germline CDR1 is SEHNR and CDR2 is FQNEAQ (reference sequence). V gave up 6 bases and J gave up 3 bases, with 17 bases separating them. The CDR3 loop is CASRDTGRQYTEAFF. CDR3 sequence (DNA): TGTGCCAGCAGGGACACGGGCCGTCAATACACTGAAGCTTTCTTT.

CDR3 DNA sequence: TGTGCCAGCAGCCAAGATAGGGGGCACGACTACGAGCAGTACTTC. Translated: CASSQDRGHDYEQYF. This rearrangement joins TRBV3-1 (or the pseudogene TRBV3-2) to TRBJ2-7; 7 bases are shared with TRBD1. CDR1 is LGHDT and CDR2 is YNNKEL in the germline V gene (reference sequence). The trim removed 0 bases at V and 3 bases at J, leaving 5 bases unmatched. The CDR3 spans 15 residues.

The chain uses TRBV27 and TRBJ1-4; D not certain. V dropped 6 bases and J dropped 7 bases, with 15 bases sitting between them. Germline V lookup: CDR1 MNHEY, CDR2 SMNVEV (reference sequence). CDR3 length equals 14 residues. This CDR3 is CASSRGTRGEKLFF. DNA for the CDR3: TGTGCCAGCAGCCGAGGAACTCGGGGTGAAAAACTGTTTTTT.

V gene TRBV11-3 combines with J gene TRBJ2-4; D is possibly TRBD2 (5 bases). The CDR3 extends over 13 amino acids. The V and J ends lost 1 base and 7 bases respectively, with 8 bases between them. CDR1 SGHNT and CDR2 YENEEA come from the germline V gene. The DNA for the CDR3 is TGTGCCAGCAGCTTAGGGACTGGGAACATTCAGTACTTC. Translated, it gives CASSLGTGNIQYF.

This rearrangement joins TRBV27 to TRBJ1-2; TRBD1 might be the D (5 bases). The germline V gene encodes CDR1 MNHEY and CDR2 SMNVEV (reference sequence). Trimming shortened V by 3 bases and J by 3 bases, and 11 bases separated the two germline ends. CDR3 length: 14 amino acids. The DNA of the CDR3 is TGTGCCAGCAGTTTGCAGGGTCCGGACTATGGCTACACCTTC. Its protein is CASSLQGPDYGYTF.

The chain joins TRBV28 to TRBJ1-4; possibly TRBD1 for D (6 bases). The CDR3 runs 15 residues. Germline CDR1 MDHEN, CDR2 SYDVKM. The V and J ends lost 10 bases and 8 bases respectively, with 23 bases between them. The CDR3 loop is CATQRGSAFGEKLFF. CDR3 nucleotide sequence: TGTGCCACCCAGAGGGGGAGTGCTTTTGGGGAAAAACTGTTTTTT.

This clone was recorded once. V is TRBV29-1 and J is TRBJ1-2; TRBD1 might be the D (6 bases). There are 13 residues in the CDR3. The V gene's germline CDR1 is SQVTM and CDR2 ANQGSEA. The V gene lost 0 bases and the J gene lost 6 bases, with 11 bases spanning the gap. CDR3 amino acids: CSVEDPGADGYTF. CDR3 DNA: TGCAGCGTTGAAGATCCAGGGGCTGATGGCTACACCTTC.

This clone was counted only a few times. This chain links TRBV23-1 with TRBJ1-6, with D possibly being TRBD1 (5 bases). TRBV23-1 has ORF status, its function being uncertain. The CDR3 is 15 residues long. Trimming removed 1 base from V and 7 bases from J, with 11 bases in between. The DNA for the CDR3 is TGCGCCAGCAGTCAATGCGGGGGGTGGAATTCACCCCTCCACTTT. Translated, it gives CASSQCGGWNSPLHF.

The chain has TRBV3-1 (or the pseudogene TRBV3-2) and TRBJ1-6; D is uncertain. The CDR3 loop spans 13 amino acids. The ends were cut back, 3 bases at V and 7 bases at J, with 7 bases in the middle. The germline CDR1 and CDR2 sequences are LGHDT and YNNKEL (reference sequence). The CDR3 bases are TGTGCCAGCAGCCAGACCGGGAATTCACCCCTCCACTTT. It yields the protein CASSQTGNSPLHF.

The genes are TRBV24-1 and TRBJ2-1; 11 bases line up with TRBD2. The CDR3 loop spans 15 amino acids. V was clipped by 5 bases and J by 10 bases; unmatched bases: 9. In germline, CDR1 is KGHDR, CDR2 SFDVKD. The CDR3 coding sequence is TGTGCCACCAGTGTGGTAGCGGGAGGGCGGGACGAGCAGTTCTTC. This translates into CATSVVAGGRDEQFF.

The CDR3 coding sequence is TGTGCCAGCGGATTCGGAAGCGGAACCTACGAGCAGTACTTC. Its protein is CASGFGSGTYEQYF. V and J are TRBV5-5 and TRBJ2-7, with D tentatively TRBD2 (5 bases). The CDR3 loop spans 14 amino acids. Looked up from germline, CDR1 is SGHKS and CDR2 is YYEKEE (reference sequence). V was shortened by 7 bases and J by 2 bases, with 16 bases between the two germline ends.

J is TRBJ2-6 and V is TRBV27, with TRBD2 as a possible D gene (5 bases). Germline V gene data show CDR1 as MNHEY and CDR2 as SMNVEV (reference sequence). This CDR3 has 17 residues. Deletions cut 3 bases from V and 2 bases from J, with 14 bases between. CDR3 region: CASSFTWEQAGANVLTF. The DNA of the CDR3 is TGTGCCAGCAGTTTTACTTGGGAGCAAGCTGGGGCCAACGTCCTGACTTTC.

This clone is a singleton in its sample. The V gene is TRBV9, the J gene TRBJ1-1; 7 bases match TRBD1. Germline values: CDR1 SGDLS, CDR2 YYNGEE. With V trimmed by 0 bases and J by 5 bases, 7 bases remained unmatched. This CDR3 is built from 15 residues. The CDR3 DNA is TGTGCCAGCAGCGTAGTGGAAGGGGGCAGGACTGAAGCTTTCTTT. Its translation: CASSVVEGGRTEAFF.

This clone appeared once. This chain connects TRBV2 to TRBJ1-2; no clear D gene. The V gene's germline CDR1 is SNHLY and CDR2 FYNNEI. The CDR3 has 17 residues. Trimming took off 5 bases at V and 0 bases at J, with 19 bases between the two ends. The CDR3 sequence is CASSTSKGGKANYGYTF. CDR3 nucleotides: TGTGCCAGCAGTACAAGCAAGGGCGGGAAAGCTAACTATGGCTACACCTTC.

V and J are TRBV3-1 (or the pseudogene TRBV3-2) and TRBJ1-2, with D perhaps matching TRBD1 (6 bases). Germline assignment: CDR1 LGHDT and CDR2 YNNKEL (reference sequence). V was trimmed by 3 bases and J by 6 bases, leaving 14 bases between them. The CDR3 runs to 14 residues. This CDR3 is CASSQTFGGDGYTF. For the CDR3, the DNA is TGTGCCAGCAGCCAGACATTTGGGGGCGATGGCTACACCTTC.

This clone has just one count. The CDR3 DNA reads as TGTGCCAGCAGCCCGGCGGGAATTGGGCTCCAAGAGACCCAGTACTTC. This translates into CASSPAGIGLQETQYF. The rearrangement joins TRBV4-2 to TRBJ2-5; tentative D call: TRBD2 (6 bases). Germline V lookup: CDR1 LGHNA, CDR2 YNFKEQ. V was shortened by 4 bases and J by 1 base, with 16 bases between the two germline ends. There are 16 residues in the CDR3.

CDR3: CASTSTGAYYSNQPQHF. In DNA form, the CDR3 reads TGTGCCAGTACCTCCACGGGAGCCTACTATAGCAATCAGCCCCAGCATTTT. V gene TRBV19 combines with J gene TRBJ1-5; D is undetermined. Germline lookup yields CDR1 LNHDA and CDR2 SQIVND (reference sequence). The CDR3 contains 17 residues. The V and J ends lost 7 bases and 0 bases respectively, with 19 bases between them.

This rearrangement joins TRBV7-2 to TRBJ2-1; D unresolved. CDR1 and CDR2 (germline): SGHTA, FQGNSA. This CDR3 has 13 amino acids. V lost 3 bases and J lost 9, with 12 bases in between. Written as DNA, the CDR3 is TGTGCCAGCAGCTTCTACCCTAGGAGTGAGCAGTTCTTC. This translates into CASSFYPRSEQFF.